This TCR beta chain was identified during a study of T cells after posttransplantation cyclophosphamide. The V and J ends lost 3 bases and 4 bases, in that order; junction bases with no gene match: 9. The CDR3 extends over 15 amino acids. Treatment was busulfan-fludarabine conditioning, a marrow graft, and cyclophosphamide on days +3 and +4. Assay used: immunoSEQ multiplex PCR; TCRdb lists only in-frame clones, some missing. The sample has about 36,000 clones, roughly 73% seen once; the top ten hold about 8%. V usage is TRBV5-7 and J usage is TRBJ1-2, with 7 bases that match TRBD1. TRBV5-7 is known as an ORF, though its function is uncertain. The sequence was obtained from a female patient between 40 and 50 years old who received an allogeneic stem cell transplant from a related donor, was CMV-positive, and had no GVHD. Some of the T cells might come from the graft donor. The sequencing here drew on CD4+ T cells sorted from blood, taken roughly 2,000 days after a stem cell transplant with posttransplant cyclophosphamide. The CDR3 sequence is CASSSNSDRSYGYTF. The CDR3 nucleotides read TGTGCCAGCAGCTCTAACTCGGACAGGAGCTATGGCTACACCTTC.